These T cell receptor beta chains were read from a single sample in a study of T cells in localized non-small cell lung cancer. Assay: immunoSEQ multiplex PCR; the TCRdb copy retains only in-frame clones and omits some. The sample includes 26,000 or so clones, less than 90% seen only once; the top ten take roughly an eighth. The sequenced sample was peripheral blood, obtained before any cancer treatment. These receptors were taken from a female donor at least 60 years old with stage II squamous cell lung carcinoma. Each CDR3 is given with its conserved first and last residue.

TRBV6-5	TRBJ1-1	CASSYGPYRNTEAFF
TRBV18	TRBJ1-3	CASSLTGVAGNTIYF
TRBV29-1	TRBJ2-2	CSVPAGTSTGELFF
TRBV19	TRBJ2-3	CATSLGLAGGQDTQYF
TRBV5-1	TRBJ1-1	CASSLEVDTEAFF
TRBV27	TRBJ2-7	CASSLTLAGSYEQYF
TRBV7-2	TRBJ1-1	CASSLHTEAFF
TRBV27	TRBJ1-1	CASSGYTEAFF
TRBV5-1	TRBJ1-5	CASSLGPIIGTQAQPQHF
TRBV7-2	TRBJ2-5	CASSLGGPQETQYF
TRBV11-2	TRBJ2-1	CASSRISRGYNEQFF
TRBV19	TRBJ1-5	CASSIGPQGRDQPQHF
TRBV28	TRBJ2-7	CASCKWDPYEQYF
TRBV5-1	TRBJ2-3	CASSLEEGAHTDTQYF
TRBV28	TRBJ2-7	CASSWDRAPSYEQYF
TRBV2	TRBJ1-1	CASGEAGWSTEAFF
TRBV19	TRBJ2-1	CASSIVDRGRQDNEQFF
TRBV6-1	TRBJ1-5	CASSAQGVGEPQHF
TRBV2	TRBJ2-4	CASSEMGGNIQYF
TRBV5-1	TRBJ1-4	CASSPRTGEKLFF
TRBV5-5	TRBJ2-1	CASSLQTEQFF
TRBV11-2	TRBJ2-7	CASSLVHNHEQYF
TRBV7-8	TRBJ1-3	CASTMDRSSGNTIYF
TRBV2	TRBJ2-1	CASSPGTGDHEQFF
TRBV18	TRBJ1-2	CASSPSQQGTYGGYTF
TRBV25-1	TRBJ2-1	CASSEERGFSYNEQFF
TRBV7-9	TRBJ2-2	CASSPPPNTGELFF
TRBV7-9	TRBJ2-1	CASSTGTKYNEQFF
TRBV30	TRBJ1-5	CAWSHRENQPQHF
TRBV18	TRBJ2-7	CASSPQRGELDEQYF
TRBV30	TRBJ1-1	CAWTKQGFTEAFF
TRBV25-1	TRBJ2-2	CASSAPVGPGNTGELFF
TRBV9	TRBJ2-2	CASSAGTDPNTGELFF
TRBV28	TRBJ2-2	CASSLLANGNTGELFF
TRBV28	TRBJ2-3	CASSGGYRARDTQYF
TRBV5-1	TRBJ1-4	CASSFGMGLGTNEKLFF
TRBV5-1	TRBJ2-1	CASTLTPGVGEQFF
TRBV5-4	TRBJ2-7	CASSLVGQDYEQYF
TRBV25-1	TRBJ2-1	CASSEGSSNEQFF
TRBV28	TRBJ1-2	CASKSQAGQNYGYTF
TRBV6-5	TRBJ2-1	CASSSSGSGQFF
TRBV19	TRBJ2-7	CASSIGLAGASYEQYF
TRBV7-2	TRBJ1-1	CASTTHRDINPWSEAFF
TRBV29-1	TRBJ1-1	CSGKGQVNTEAFF
TRBV11-1	TRBJ2-1	CASSPFGNYYNEQFF
TRBV28	TRBJ2-1	CASPRSGTSGTLYNEQFF
TRBV28	TRBJ2-1	CASSLSSSLAGSYNEQFF
TRBV11-2	TRBJ2-1	CASRHTGTVKNEQFF
TRBV9	TRBJ1-1	CASSVGDRDYNTEAFF
TRBV6-5	TRBJ1-2	CASSLGQGGNYGYTF
TRBV28	TRBJ2-7	CASSLRAGGTPYF
TRBV7-2	TRBJ1-4	CASSLSDSLGKLFF
TRBV6-1	TRBJ1-5	CASRSEIGSNQPQHF